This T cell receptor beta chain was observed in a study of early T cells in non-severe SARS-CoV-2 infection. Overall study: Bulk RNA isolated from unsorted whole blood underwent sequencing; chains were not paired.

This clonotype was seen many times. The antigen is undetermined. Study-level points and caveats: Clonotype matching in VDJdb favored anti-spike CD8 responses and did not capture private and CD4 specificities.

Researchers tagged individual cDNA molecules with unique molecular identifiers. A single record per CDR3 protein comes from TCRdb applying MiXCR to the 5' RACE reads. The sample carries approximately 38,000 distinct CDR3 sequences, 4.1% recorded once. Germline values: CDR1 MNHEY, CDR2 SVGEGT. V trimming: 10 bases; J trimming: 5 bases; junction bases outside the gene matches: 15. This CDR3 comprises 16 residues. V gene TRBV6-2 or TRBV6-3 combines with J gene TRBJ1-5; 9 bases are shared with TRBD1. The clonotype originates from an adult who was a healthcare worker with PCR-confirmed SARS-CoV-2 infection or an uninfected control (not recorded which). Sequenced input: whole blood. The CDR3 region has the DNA TGTGCCACCCTGGGGACAGGGAAGATTGGGCATCAGCCCCAGCATTTT. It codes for CATLGTGKIGHQPQHF.